The entry below gives a single T cell receptor beta chain sequence along with its context. In the source study's methods: Estimates of nucleated cell counts were drawn from the amplification of reference gene primers. The table came from immunoSEQ multiplex PCR; TCRdb's copy has only in-frame clones and leaves some out. Clone size and the V and J calls come from that table; the DNA yielded D and trimming. The sample lists approximately 140,000 clones, roughly 84% occurring once. CDR1 and CDR2 from the germline V gene are SGHDT and YYEEEE. This CDR3 is built from 17 residues. Trimming removed 0 bases from V and 4 bases from J; junction bases left unmatched: 11. This entry is derived from a study of blood T cell repertoires in COVID-19. Overall study context: The origin of the acute and convalescent COVID-19 samples was the United States, Italy and Spain. T cells, B-cell-depleted T cells, or PBMCs provided the cDNA or gDNA that served as material.

The chain is built from TRBV5-6 and TRBJ1-2; TRBD1 agrees at 8 bases. The source is a woman aged 80 or over with acute or convalescent COVID-19. The specimen sequenced was peripheral blood. The chain's CDR3 is CASSLGRQGRWGYGYTF. CDR3 bases: TGTGCCAGCAGCTTGGGAAGACAGGGGCGTTGGGGCTATGGCTACACCTTC.